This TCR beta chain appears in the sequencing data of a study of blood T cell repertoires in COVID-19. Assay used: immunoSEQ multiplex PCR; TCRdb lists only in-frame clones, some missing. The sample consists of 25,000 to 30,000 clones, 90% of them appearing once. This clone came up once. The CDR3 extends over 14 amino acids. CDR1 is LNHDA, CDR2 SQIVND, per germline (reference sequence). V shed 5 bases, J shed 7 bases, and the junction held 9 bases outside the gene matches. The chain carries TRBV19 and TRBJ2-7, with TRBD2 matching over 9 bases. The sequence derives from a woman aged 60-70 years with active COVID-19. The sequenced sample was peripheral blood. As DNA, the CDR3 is TGTGCCAGTAGTGCGGCAGCGGGGGGTTATGAGCAGTACTTC. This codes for CASSAAAGGYEQYF.